What follows describes a single T cell receptor beta chain. The antigen remains undetermined. The PCR ran on 60 Vbeta and 13 Jbeta primers. Data came from immunoSEQ multiplex PCR; TCRdb stores just in-frame clones and leaves some out. The sample has fewer than 200,000 clones; about 80% are singletons. The sample originates from a study of cytomegalovirus exposure and HLA in healthy donors. Background on the study: HLA-typed donors were the source of approximately 88 million unique TCRs, which an early data release held. Whole-study results and caveats: An assumption of roughly uniform sequencing depth across donors underlay the presence/absence analyses.

Trimming took 5 bases from V and 5 from J; bases not matched to a gene: 5. CDR1 is LGHNA, CDR2 YSLEER, per germline. The CDR3 is 14 amino acids. The chain carries TRBV4-3 and TRBJ2-5, with TRBD2 matching over 10 bases. The origin of this receptor is a woman in her forties or fifties in good health and CMV-seronegative. The specimen sequenced was PBMCs. The CDR3: CASSRVSGRETQYF. As DNA, the CDR3 is TGCGCCAGCAGCAGGGTTAGCGGGAGGGAGACCCAGTACTTC.